The 20 T cell receptor beta chains below were found in one sample sequenced in a study of Graves' ophthalmopathy and Graves' hyperthyroidism. Transcripts of RNA were the source for amplifying TCR beta CDR3 regions. Second-round multiplex PCR followed a first-round RT-PCR using HTBI primers. Each CDR3 protein gets one entry after TCRdb re-called the multiplex PCR reads with MiXCR. The data contain 300,000 to 400,000 distinct CDR3 sequences, about 18% of them singletons. Material for sequencing was peripheral blood. The receptors come from an adult woman with stable Graves' hyperthyroidism.

This clonotype was seen only a few times. V and J are TRBV12-3 or TRBV12-4 and TRBJ1-1; tentatively, D is TRBD1 (5 bases). Trimming stripped 1 base from V and 6 bases from J, with 9 bases between. The CDR3 runs 13 residues. DNA of the CDR3: TGTGCCAGCAGTTTAGAGCTGGGGGCTGAAGCTTTCTTT. Protein sequence: CASSLELGAEAFF.

A remark on this clonotype: This clone may be a read error of a much larger clone one base away. V is TRBV30 and J is TRBJ2-7, with D unresolved. CDR1 GTSNPN and CDR2 SVGIG come from the germline V gene (reference sequence). The CDR3 is 11 amino acids. The CDR3 sequence: CAWAHSYEQNF. CDR3 nucleotides: TGTGCCTGGGCCCACAGCTACGAGCAGAACTTC.

The sample holds many counts of this clonotype. The chain is built from TRBV28 and TRBJ1-5, with D maybe TRBD1 (5 bases). The CDR3 extends over 14 amino acids. The germline gives CDR1 MDHEN, CDR2 SYDVKM. The V end lost 4 bases, the J end lost 6 bases, and 13 bases lay between the germline ends. CDR3 DNA: TGTGCCAGCAGTTCCCTTGGGGGGATTCAGCCCCAGCATTTT. It yields the protein CASSSLGGIQPQHF.

This clonotype has at least ten counts. The chain links TRBV29-1 to TRBJ2-6, with no clear D. The CDR3 is made up of 14 amino acids. V lost 4 bases, J lost 2 bases, and 9 bases lay in between. CDR1 and CDR2 (germline): SQVTM, ANQGSEA. Written as DNA, the CDR3 is TGCAGCGTTGGTAGCCTGACTGGGGCCAACGTCCTGACTTTC. Its protein product is CSVGSLTGANVLTF.

CDR3 sequence: CASSPGISTGDQETQYF. The CDR3 bases are TGCGCCAGCAGCCCGGGCATTTCGACGGGGGATCAAGAGACCCAGTACTTC. The rearrangement links TRBV4-1 to TRBJ2-5, with D possibly matching TRBD2 (6 bases). From germline, CDR1 is MGHRA and CDR2 YSYEKL. The CDR3 is 17 residues long. Trimming removed 4 bases at V and 2 bases at J, with 20 bases between.

The rearrangement uses TRBV30 and TRBJ1-1; no clear D. The CDR3 length is 11 residues. The germline CDR1 and CDR2 sequences are GTSNPN and SVGIG (reference sequence). V was trimmed by 1 base and J by 7 bases, leaving 7 bases between them. CDR3 residues: CAWSAQVEAFF. CDR3 sequence (DNA): TGTGCCTGGAGTGCCCAGGTTGAAGCTTTCTTT.

At least ten counts were recorded for this clonotype. V gene TRBV24-1 combines with J gene TRBJ2-1, with 7 bases identical to TRBD1. Trimming at V came to 4 bases and at J to 4 bases, leaving 12 bases not matched to a gene. This CDR3 has 17 residues. CDR1 is KGHDR, CDR2 SFDVKD, per germline. CDR3 sequence reads: CATSDALRDREYNEQFF. DNA for the CDR3: TGTGCCACCAGTGACGCACTCCGGGACAGAGAATACAATGAGCAGTTCTTC.

With respect to this clonotype: The junction and the germline gene differ at one end; a read error may be behind it. The chain has TRBV30 and TRBJ1-1; D call uncertain. This CDR3 spans 14 amino acids. CDR1 and CDR2 (germline): GTSNPN, SVGIG (reference sequence). The CDR3 coding sequence is TGTGCCTGGAGTGGTGGAGTTTGGAACACTGAAGCCTTCTTT. Translating it yields CAWSGGVWNTEAFF. The full variable domain, with the rest looked up from reference TRBV30 and TRBJ1-1, is SQTIHQWPATLVQPVGSPLSLECTVEGTSNPNLYWYRQAAGRGLQLLFYSVGIGQISSEVPQNLSASRPQDRQFILSSKKLLLSDSGFYLCAWSGGVWNTEAFFGQGTRLTVV.

This clonotype was seen many times. This chain connects TRBV19 to TRBJ2-7; D is ambiguous. The V gene's germline CDR1 is LNHDA and CDR2 SQIVND (reference sequence). The V end lost 8 bases, the J end lost 2 bases, and 7 bases lay between the germline ends. This CDR3 has 11 amino acids. CDR3 sequence reads: CASGQAYEQYF. The CDR3 nucleotides read TGTGCCAGTGGGCAGGCCTACGAGCAGTACTTC.

Comments on this clonotype: Given a much more abundant clone one base away, this may be a read error. The rearrangement links TRBV27 to TRBJ2-7; 8 nucleotides agree with TRBD1. CDR3 size: 16 residues. Germline CDR1 is MNHEY and CDR2 is SMNVEV (reference sequence). The CDR3 region has the DNA TGTGCCAGCAGTTTAAGTGCAGGGGGCAAAACCTACGAGCAGTGCTTC. Its protein product is CASSLSAGGKTYEQCF.

This clonotype came up many times. The V gene is TRBV18, the J gene TRBJ2-7; no reliable D call. The CDR3 runs 14 residues. Per the germline V gene, CDR1 is KGHSH and CDR2 is LQKENI. The V gene lost 8 bases and the J gene lost 9 bases, with 23 bases spanning the gap. CDR3 nucleotide sequence: TGTGCCAGCGCCCCGGACGGATCAACCTCTGGGCAGTACTTC. Amino acids: CASAPDGSTSGQYF. The whole variable domain, remainder taken from reference TRBV18 and TRBJ2-7, is NAGVMQNPRHLVRRRGQEARLRCSPMKGHSHVYWYRQLPEEGLKFMVYLQKENIIDESGMPKERFSAEFPKEGPSILRIQQVVRGDSAAYFCASAPDGSTSGQYFGPGTRLTVT.

This clonotype has more than one count but fewer than ten. Possible read error: a much larger clone is one base away. The chain combines TRBV6-1 with TRBJ2-5; 7 nucleotides line up with TRBD2. Per the germline V gene, CDR1 is MNHNS and CDR2 is SASEGT. The CDR3 is 16 amino acids. The CDR3 region is CASSRASGTIKETKYF. The CDR3, as DNA: TGTGCCAGCAGTCGCGCTTCCGGGACTATCAAAGAGACCAAGTACTTC.

There are many counts of this clonotype. CDR3 bases: TGCGCCAGCAGCTTTGGGACTGACGGTACTCATCACTACGAGCAGTACTTC. This translates into CASSFGTDGTHHYEQYF. The J gene is TRBJ2-7, the V gene TRBV5-1, with TRBD2 as a possible D gene (6 bases). This CDR3 has 17 residues. CDR1 is SGHRS and CDR2 is YFSETQ in the germline V gene. Trimming cost V 2 bases and J 3 bases, with 21 bases left between them. Drawing the rest from reference TRBV5-1 and TRBJ2-7, the complete variable domain is KAGVTQTPRYLIKTRGQQVTLSCSPISGHRSVSWYQQTPGQGLQFLFEYFSETQRNKGNFPGRFSGRQFSNSRSEMNVSTLELGDSALYLCASSFGTDGTHHYEQYFGPGTRLTVT.

The chain couples TRBV5-1 to TRBJ1-2; D uncertain. V gave up 2 bases and J gave up 5 bases, with 10 bases separating them. In germline, CDR1 is SGHRS, CDR2 YFSETQ. CDR3 length: 13 amino acids. The CDR3 nucleotides read TGCGCCAGCAGCTTCGGATCAGGATATGGCTACACCTTC. Translating gives CASSFGSGYGYTF.

The table lists this clonotype with many counts. The J gene is TRBJ1-2, the V gene TRBV7-2, with D perhaps TRBD1 (5 bases). The CDR3 is 15 residues long. The V gene's germline CDR1 is SGHTA and CDR2 FQGNSA. Between the trimmed V and J ends, which lost 5 bases and 4 bases, there was a span of 17 bases. CDR3 residues: CASSNGAEPVYGYTF. Written as DNA, the CDR3 is TGTGCCAGCAGCAATGGGGCAGAGCCAGTCTATGGCTACACCTTC.

This clonotype came up a few times. V and J are TRBV11-1 and TRBJ2-2; 8 bases agree with TRBD1. Germline trimming cut 4 bases from V and 3 bases from J; bases unmatched to any gene: 10. Germline CDR1 is SGHAT and CDR2 is FQDESV (reference sequence). This CDR3 has 17 residues. For the CDR3, the DNA is TGTGCCAGCAGCTACCACCCCGGGACAGGATACACCGGGGAGCTGTTTTTT. Amino acids: CASSYHPGTGYTGELFF.

Of note for this clonotype: This may arise from a read error, as a much more abundant clone is one base away. V usage is TRBV15 and J usage is TRBJ2-5; D unclear. From germline, CDR1 is LNHNV and CDR2 YYDKDF (reference sequence). Deletions cut 0 bases from V and 1 base from J, with 3 bases between. There are 13 residues in the CDR3. The CDR3 sequence is CATSREIQETQYF. The DNA of the CDR3 is TGTGCCACCAGCAGAGAAATCCAAGAGACCCAGTACTTC.

This clonotype has ten or more counts. The chain recombines TRBV28 with TRBJ2-6; no firm D call. From germline, CDR1 is MDHEN and CDR2 SYDVKM. V was trimmed by 5 bases and J by 0 bases, leaving 8 bases between them. The CDR3 covers 15 residues. CDR3 DNA sequence: TGTGCCAGCAGTCCATCCCTCTCTGGGGCCAACGTCCTGACTTTC. The encoded protein is CASSPSLSGANVLTF.

Many counts were recorded for this clonotype. V gene TRBV20-1 combines with J gene TRBJ1-1; maybe TRBD1 (6 bases). The CDR3 loop spans 14 amino acids. The germline CDR1 and CDR2 sequences are DFQATT and SNEGSKA (reference sequence). V gave up 2 bases and J gave up 0 bases, with 10 bases separating them. The CDR3 DNA follows: TGCAGTGCTAGACACAGGGACATGAACACTGAAGCTTTCTTT. Translated, it gives CSARHRDMNTEAFF.

This clonotype has ten or more counts. The rearrangement links TRBV10-3 to TRBJ1-1; D is perhaps TRBD1 (5 bases). The length of the CDR3 is 12 residues. V gave up 10 bases and J gave up 7 bases, with 16 bases separating them. Germline assignment: CDR1 ENHRY and CDR2 SYGVKD. The CDR3 loop is CATRADGDEAFF. The CDR3 nucleotides are TGTGCCACCAGGGCGGACGGTGATGAAGCTTTCTTT.